Shown below are 23 T cell receptor beta chains from a single sample sequenced in a study of blood T cell repertoires in COVID-19. The table came from immunoSEQ multiplex PCR; TCRdb's copy has only in-frame clones and leaves some out. The table has 25,000 to 35,000 clones, 85% seen once. What was sequenced was peripheral blood. These receptors originate from a human donor in a cohort sampled during active COVID-19.

The V and J genes are TRBV19 and TRBJ1-1, with D possibly TRBD1 on 5 matching bases. CDR3 length: 16 amino acids. The V end was cut by 5 bases, the J end by 0 bases, with 16 bases between. The germline V gene has CDR1 LNHDA and CDR2 SQIVND (reference sequence). CDR3 sequence (DNA): TGTGCCAGTAGTCCCGCCCTCAGGGTAGTGAACACTGAAGCTTTCTTT. Its translation: CASSPALRVVNTEAFF.

The chain recombines TRBV18 with TRBJ1-4, with TRBD1 identical over 9 bases. Germline V CDR1 and CDR2: KGHSH, LQKENI. The CDR3 covers 12 residues. The junction had 1 base not matched to a gene; V was cut back by 6 bases and J by 8 bases. CDR3 loop: CASSGTGEKLFF. CDR3 coding DNA: TGTGCCAGCTCCGGGACAGGGGAAAAACTGTTTTTT.

This sequence joins TRBV7-2 and TRBJ2-7; unclear D gene. Germline loops: CDR1 SGHTA, CDR2 FQGNSA. The CDR3 totals 12 residues. V dropped 3 bases and J dropped 0 bases, with 3 bases sitting between them. The CDR3 is CASSFVSYEQYF. CDR3 nucleotides: TGTGCCAGCAGCTTCGTCTCCTACGAGCAGTACTTC.

The chain uses TRBV9 and TRBJ1-1, with 10 bases fitting TRBD1. J was trimmed by 3 bases and V by 6 bases; bases with no gene match: 5. Germline values: CDR1 SGDLS, CDR2 YYNGEE. The CDR3 loop spans 14 amino acids. CDR3 loop: CASTPTGGDTEAFF. CDR3 nucleotide sequence: TGTGCCAGCACCCCGACAGGGGGCGACACTGAAGCTTTCTTT.

The chain employs TRBV7-2 and TRBJ1-1, with D unresolved. The germline V gene encodes CDR1 SGHTA and CDR2 FQGNSA. Trimming pared 0 bases from V and 1 base from J, leaving 6 bases between. The CDR3 has 14 residues. For the CDR3, the DNA is TGTGCCAGCAGCTTAGCTTCGGGGAACACTGAAGCTTTCTTT. Translated: CASSLASGNTEAFF.

The chain links TRBV29-1 to TRBJ2-5, with 11 bases lining up with TRBD1. Trimming took 7 bases from V and 4 from J; bases not matched to a gene: 5. This CDR3 has 13 amino acids. CDR1 is SQVTM, CDR2 ANQGSEA, per germline. The CDR3 spells CSAGQGAGETQYF. Written as DNA, the CDR3 is TGCAGCGCCGGACAGGGGGCGGGAGAGACCCAGTACTTC.

The chain links TRBV30 to TRBJ2-3; D unclear. Trimming took 2 bases from V and 6 from J, leaving 6 bases between them. From germline, CDR1 is GTSNPN and CDR2 SVGIG (reference sequence). This CDR3 comprises 11 residues. CDR3 sequence reads: CAWSFGDTQYF. The CDR3 region has the DNA TGTGCCTGGAGTTTCGGGGATACGCAGTATTTT.

The chain recombines TRBV5-1 with TRBJ2-6, with D uncertain. The V gene's germline CDR1 is SGHRS and CDR2 YFSETQ. The CDR3 is made up of 15 amino acids. Trimming removed 4 bases at V and 0 bases at J, with 8 bases between. The CDR3 reads CASSHYGSGANVLTF. CDR3 DNA: TGCGCCAGCAGCCATTACGGCTCTGGGGCCAACGTCCTGACTTTC. Variable domain in full (rest from reference TRBV5-1 and TRBJ2-6): KAGVTQTPRYLIKTRGQQVTLSCSPISGHRSVSWYQQTPGQGLQFLFEYFSETQRNKGNFPGRFSGRQFSNSRSEMNVSTLELGDSALYLCASSHYGSGANVLTFGAGSRLTVL.

In its sample, this clone was seen once. V is TRBV5-6 and J is TRBJ2-6; D perhaps matches TRBD2 (5 bases). Germline lookup yields CDR1 SGHDT and CDR2 YYEEEE. Trimming removed 1 base from V and 2 bases from J, with 13 bases in between. The CDR3 is made up of 17 amino acids. CDR3 nucleotide sequence: TGTGCCAGCAGCTTGTTTGACTACCCGACTGGGGCCAACGTCCTGACTTTC. It translates to CASSLFDYPTGANVLTF.

This clone was picked up a small number of times. The chain joins TRBV7-9 to TRBJ1-2; no definite D call. CDR3 length: 14 amino acids. Germline V CDR1 and CDR2: SEHNR, FQNEAQ (reference sequence). V was clipped by 4 bases and J by 7 bases, with 16 bases between them. In DNA, the CDR3 is TGTGCCAGCAGCTCCTCGGCGGCCCGACTTGGCTACACCTTC. Protein: CASSSSAARLGYTF. Supplemented by reference TRBV7-9 and TRBJ1-2, the full variable domain reads DTGVSQNPRHKITKRGQNVTFRCDPISEHNRLYWYRQTLGQGPEFLTYFQNEAQLEKSRLLSDRFSAERPKGSFSTLEIQRTEQGDSAMYLCASSSSAARLGYTFGSGTRLTVV.

The chain carries TRBV11-3 and TRBJ1-1; no definite D call. Per germline, CDR1 SGHNT and CDR2 YENEEA. With 2 bases removed from V and 0 bases from J, the gap between germline ends came to 13 bases. CDR3 length equals 16 residues. The CDR3 sequence: CASSLSPLTMNTEAFF. The CDR3, as DNA: TGTGCCAGCAGCTTATCCCCCCTGACAATGAACACTGAAGCTTTCTTT.

About this clone: One end of the junction is discordant with germline, which a read error may explain. The genes are TRBV7-7 and TRBJ2-1; TRBD2 agrees at 10 bases. The CDR3 runs to 15 residues. Germline V gene lookup returns CDR1 SSHAT and CDR2 FNYEAQ (reference sequence). In nucleotides, the CDR3 is TGTGCTAGCAGCACAGAACTAGCGGGATACAATGAGCAGTTCTTC. This sequence encodes CASSTELAGYNEQFF.

The sample holds one count of this clone. The chain carries TRBV6-6 and TRBJ2-5; D gene uncertain. Germline V gives CDR1 MNHNY, CDR2 SVGAGI (reference sequence). The V end lost 2 bases, the J end lost 1 base, and 11 bases lay between the germline ends. The CDR3 is made up of 15 amino acids. The chain's CDR3 is CASSYLRNTQETQYF. CDR3 nucleotide sequence: TGTGCCAGCAGTTACCTGAGGAACACCCAAGAGACCCAGTACTTC.

This rearrangement joins TRBV11-3 to TRBJ1-3; D call uncertain. The CDR3 totals 13 residues. Germline V CDR1 and CDR2: SGHNT, YENEEA. V shed 5 bases and J shed 1 base, with 6 bases lying between them. The CDR3 coding sequence is TGTGCCAGCAGCGAGGGTTCTGGAAACACCATATATTTT. This encodes CASSEGSGNTIYF.

The chain combines TRBV25-1 with TRBJ1-1, with TRBD1 matching 9 bases. The CDR3 runs 13 residues. Germline lookup yields CDR1 MGHDK and CDR2 SYGVNS. V lost 7 bases to trimming and J lost 6 bases; unmatched junction nucleotides: 6. This CDR3 reads CASKGQGGPEAFF. CDR3 nucleotide sequence: TGTGCCAGCAAGGGACAGGGAGGGCCTGAAGCTTTCTTT.

The chain links TRBV24-1 to TRBJ2-2; 10 bases agree with TRBD2. Germline CDR1 KGHDR, CDR2 SFDVKD. This CDR3 has 17 amino acids. V shed 0 bases, J shed 1 base, and the junction held 1 base outside the gene matches. The CDR3 DNA reads TGTGCCACCAGTGATTTGCCTAGCGGGGGGAACACCGGGGAGCTGTTTTTT. It yields the protein CATSDLPSGGNTGELFF.

This chain joins TRBV19 and TRBJ2-7; possible D gene TRBD2, 6 bases. The CDR3 consists of 14 residues. Germline loops: CDR1 LNHDA, CDR2 SQIVND (reference sequence). V lost 2 bases and J lost 2, with 10 bases in between. CDR3 region: CASSIRGNPYEQYF. CDR3 nucleotides: TGTGCCAGTAGTATACGGGGGAACCCCTACGAGCAGTACTTC.

V is TRBV30 and J is TRBJ2-3; 7 positions agree with TRBD2. CDR1 is GTSNPN, CDR2 SVGIG, per germline (reference sequence). CDR3 size: 15 residues. The CDR3 nucleotides read TGTGCTCAAAGTGCCGGAGCGGGGAGCACAGATACGCAGTATTTT. This gives the protein CAQSAGAGSTDTQYF.

The chain links TRBV2 to TRBJ2-7; D ambiguous. The germline V and J ends were trimmed by 2 bases and 4 bases, with 18 bases remaining between them. The CDR3 runs to 16 residues. Germline V gene sequence: CDR1 SNHLY, CDR2 FYNNEI. In DNA form, the CDR3 reads TGTGCCAGCAGTGAATCGACTGCCCATCTATGGTACGAGCAGTACTTC. As protein: CASSESTAHLWYEQYF.

This clone was observed a handful of times. The V call is TRBV27, the J call TRBJ1-1; TRBD1 matches at 7 bases. V dropped 5 bases and J dropped 0; count of bases not matched to a gene: 6. The CDR3 contains 15 residues. Germline CDR1 is MNHEY and CDR2 is SMNVEV (reference sequence). Written as DNA, the CDR3 is TGTGCCAGCAGTGAGGGGGCCTACATGAACACTGAAGCTTTCTTT. Protein sequence: CASSEGAYMNTEAFF.

The chain is built from TRBV7-9 and TRBJ1-1; D remains ambiguous. The CDR3 totals 16 residues. The V gene's germline CDR1 is SEHNR and CDR2 FQNEAQ (reference sequence). The germline V and J ends were trimmed by 1 base and 4 bases, with 16 bases remaining between them. CDR3: CASSLVVREGSTEAFF. DNA for the CDR3: TGTGCCAGCAGCTTAGTTGTTAGGGAGGGTAGCACTGAAGCTTTCTTT.

This clone was seen once. The chain combines TRBV4-3 with TRBJ1-3; TRBD1 is a possible D gene (6 bases). Trimming cost V 4 bases and J 4 bases, with 11 bases left between them. Germline-derived CDR1 and CDR2 are LGHNA and YSLEER. The CDR3 sequence is 14 residues long. The CDR3 loop is CASSLTGLGNTIYF. The CDR3 nucleotides are TGCGCCAGCAGCCTGACAGGTTTAGGAAACACCATATATTTT.

The chain uses TRBV18 and TRBJ2-7, with 10 bases lining up with TRBD1. The CDR3 is made up of 14 amino acids. J lost 6 bases, V lost 0 bases, and 2 bases had no gene match. CDR1 KGHSH and CDR2 LQKENI come from the germline V gene. CDR3 sequence (DNA): TGTGCCAGCTCACCACCGAGGGACAGGGGCGAGCAGTACTTC. It specifies CASSPPRDRGEQYF. The complete variable domain, with remaining parts taken from reference TRBV18 and TRBJ2-7, reads NAGVMQNPRHLVRRRGQEARLRCSPMKGHSHVYWYRQLPEEGLKFMVYLQKENIIDESGMPKERFSAEFPKEGPSILRIQQVVRGDSAAYFCASSPPRDRGEQYFGPGTRLTVT.